This record looks at one T cell receptor (beta chain) sequence and its context. Its cognate antigen is unknown. Sequence at one end of the junction differs from germline and may be a read error. The data originate from a study of identical twins. After template switching added a universal primer site, the resulting cDNA carried unique molecular identifiers. One entry per CDR3 protein results from TCRdb running MiXCR on the 5' RACE reads. The table includes approximately 1.8 million distinct CDR3 sequences, about 32% detected once. The germline V gene encodes CDR1 MGHDK and CDR2 SYGVNS. The CDR3 is made up of 13 amino acids. Overall study results and limits: Beta clonotypes that were abundant in cord blood contained fewer insertions, a pattern absent from memory repertoires. Those out-of-frame alpha sequences shared by twins showed an excess of low generation probability. Rather than following the same donors, the conclusions depended on cross-sectional statistical analysis.

This TCR came from a newborn girl in good health. Source material: cord blood. This rearrangement joins TRBV25-1 to TRBJ1-6; tentative D call: TRBD1 (5 bases). The CDR3 here is CASSEYRDSPPHF. Written as DNA, the CDR3 is TGTGCCAGCAGTGAATACAGGGATTCACCCCCCCACTTT.